This TCR beta chain was sequenced for a study of T cells in Graves' hyperthyroidism and ophthalmopathy. General observations from the study: A model built on 13 V-J features separated ophthalmopathy from stable hyperthyroidism.

RNA transcripts provided the source from which TCR beta CDR3 regions were amplified. Carried out on the TCR CDR3, a first-round RT-PCR used the HTBI primer set. TCRdb called the multiplex PCR reads again in MiXCR, with one record for every CDR3 protein. The sample gives around 420,000 distinct CDR3 sequences, more than 15% of which show up once; 7.7% is in the top ten. Trimming took 6 bases from V and 12 from J, leaving 18 bases between them. This CDR3 contains 13 residues. This clonotype was recorded at least ten times. Antigen specificity is unknown. The receptor's source is a woman aged 18-35 years with Graves' hyperthyroidism. Specimen: blood. The chain links TRBV12-3 or TRBV12-4 to TRBJ2-1, with no clear D. In DNA, the CDR3 is TGTGCCAGCAGCCGCGTGGGTAGCTGGGGGCAGTTCTTC. Amino acid sequence: CASSRVGSWGQFF.